This TCR beta chain was recorded in a study of human T cells and chemical hapten exposure. Unmatched junction bases numbered 13, after V lost 4 bases and J lost 3 bases. This CDR3 contains 17 residues. Germline CDR1 ENHRY, CDR2 SYGVKD. The authors' total RNA extraction used unfractionated whole blood. In the original processing: Samples ranged from about 23,224 to 690,600 TCRs, with a median of approximately 91,000. TCRdb reanalysed the 5' RACE reads using MiXCR and keeps one entry per CDR3 protein. TCRdb's processing, not the study's, gives the V and J calls here. The sample holds approximately 150,000 distinct CDR3 sequences, about 4% seen once. This clonotype came up many times.

The J gene is TRBJ2-7, the V gene TRBV10-3; 9 bases agree with TRBD1. The receptor's source is a female donor in good health. CDR3 in amino acids: CAISARTGGNELYEQYF. The CDR3 DNA follows: TGTGCCATCAGTGCACGAACAGGGGGCAATGAGCTCTACGAGCAGTACTTC.